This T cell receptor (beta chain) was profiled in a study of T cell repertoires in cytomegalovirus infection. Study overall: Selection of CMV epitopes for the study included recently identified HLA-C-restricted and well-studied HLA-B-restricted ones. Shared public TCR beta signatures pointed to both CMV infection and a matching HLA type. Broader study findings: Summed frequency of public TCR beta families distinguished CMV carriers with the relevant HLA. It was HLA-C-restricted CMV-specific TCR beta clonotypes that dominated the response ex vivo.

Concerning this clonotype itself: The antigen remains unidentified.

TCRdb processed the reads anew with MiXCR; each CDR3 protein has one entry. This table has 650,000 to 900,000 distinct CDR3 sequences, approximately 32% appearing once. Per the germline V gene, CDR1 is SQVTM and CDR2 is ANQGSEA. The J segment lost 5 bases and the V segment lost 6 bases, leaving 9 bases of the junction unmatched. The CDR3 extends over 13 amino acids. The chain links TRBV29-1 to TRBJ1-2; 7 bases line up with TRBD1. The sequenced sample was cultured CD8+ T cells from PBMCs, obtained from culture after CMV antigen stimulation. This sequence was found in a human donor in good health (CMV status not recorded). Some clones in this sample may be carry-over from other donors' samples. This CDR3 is CSVGGGQHYGYTF. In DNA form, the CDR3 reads TGCAGCGTCGGGGGGGGACAGCATTATGGCTACACCTTC.